This T cell receptor beta chain is from a study of blood T cell repertoires in COVID-19. About the study: PBMCs, B-cell-depleted T cells, or T cells were the source of the cDNA or gDNA that made up the material.

Libraries were prepared by immunoSEQ multiplex PCR; TCRdb keeps only in-frame clonotypes and omits some of them. The table shows approximately 54,000 clones, with approximately 82% occurring only once. In germline, CDR1 is SNHLY, CDR2 FYNNEI. With 5 bases clipped from V and 0 bases from J, the junction kept 6 bases outside the gene matches. The CDR3 length is 15 residues. The sequence derives from a human donor in a cohort sampled during active COVID-19. The rearrangement joins TRBV2 to TRBJ2-7; 8 bases are a match to TRBD2. The sequencing input was peripheral blood. CDR3 nucleotide sequence: TGTGCCAGCAGTTTTAGCGGGGCAAGCTCCTACGAGCAGTACTTC. Its translation is CASSFSGASSYEQYF. The whole variable domain, remainder taken from reference TRBV2 and TRBJ2-7, is EPEVTQTPSHQVTQMGQEVILRCVPISNHLYFYWYRQILGQKVEFLVSFYNNEISEKSEIFDDQFSVERPDGSNFTLKIRSTKLEDSAMYFCASSFSGASSYEQYFGPGTRLTVT.